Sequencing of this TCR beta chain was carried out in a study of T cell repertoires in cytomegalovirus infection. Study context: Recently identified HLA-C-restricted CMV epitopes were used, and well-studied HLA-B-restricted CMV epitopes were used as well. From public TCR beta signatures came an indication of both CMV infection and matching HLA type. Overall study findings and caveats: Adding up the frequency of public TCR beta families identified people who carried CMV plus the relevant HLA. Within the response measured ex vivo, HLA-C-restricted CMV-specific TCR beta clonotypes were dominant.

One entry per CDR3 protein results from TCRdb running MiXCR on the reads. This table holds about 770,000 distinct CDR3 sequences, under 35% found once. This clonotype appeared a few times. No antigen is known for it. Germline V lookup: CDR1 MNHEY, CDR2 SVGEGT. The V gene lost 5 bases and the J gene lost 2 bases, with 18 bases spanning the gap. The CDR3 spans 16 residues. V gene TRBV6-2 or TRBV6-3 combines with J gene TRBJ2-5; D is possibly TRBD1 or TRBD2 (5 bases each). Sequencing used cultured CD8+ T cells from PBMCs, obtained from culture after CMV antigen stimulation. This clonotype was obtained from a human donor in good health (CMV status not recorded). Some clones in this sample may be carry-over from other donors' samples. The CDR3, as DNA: TGTGCCAGCAGTACACAACTCCGGGACGATCAAGAGACCCAGTACTTC. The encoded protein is CASSTQLRDDQETQYF.